Sequencing of this TCR beta chain was carried out in a study of cytomegalovirus exposure and HLA in healthy donors. As for the study in general: Across a few hundred genotyped donors, just over 80% landed in the Caucasian-associated ancestry cluster.

General observations from the study: CMV serostatus was the only recorded immune exposure for donors. The Asian-associated ancestry cluster reportedly had fewer N-insertions than the approximately 670-donor mean in a later analysis.

The CDR3 extends over 13 amino acids. Germline CDR1 is MGHDK and CDR2 is SYGVNS. Trimming shortened V by 2 bases and J by 8 bases, and 9 bases separated the two germline ends. With 60 Vbeta and 13 Jbeta primers, the PCR was carried out. The method was immunoSEQ multiplex PCR; TCRdb's version includes in-frame clones alone and lacks a portion of them. Of about 200,000 clones in the sample, more than 75% were seen once. Comments on this clone: Antigen unknown.

This chain joins TRBV25-1 and TRBJ1-4; no clear D gene. The source is a woman between 40 and 50 years old in good health and CMV-seronegative. Specimen: PBMCs. The CDR3: CASSEGGSEKLFF. In DNA, the CDR3 is TGTGCCAGCAGTGAAGGAGGGAGCGAAAAACTGTTTTTT. Filled out from reference TRBV25-1 and TRBJ1-4, the complete variable domain reads EADIYQTPRYLVIGTGKKITLECSQTMGHDKMYWYQQDPGMELHLIHYSYGVNSTEKGDLSSESTVSRIRTEHFPLTLESARPSHTSQYLCASSEGGSEKLFFGSGTQLSVL.